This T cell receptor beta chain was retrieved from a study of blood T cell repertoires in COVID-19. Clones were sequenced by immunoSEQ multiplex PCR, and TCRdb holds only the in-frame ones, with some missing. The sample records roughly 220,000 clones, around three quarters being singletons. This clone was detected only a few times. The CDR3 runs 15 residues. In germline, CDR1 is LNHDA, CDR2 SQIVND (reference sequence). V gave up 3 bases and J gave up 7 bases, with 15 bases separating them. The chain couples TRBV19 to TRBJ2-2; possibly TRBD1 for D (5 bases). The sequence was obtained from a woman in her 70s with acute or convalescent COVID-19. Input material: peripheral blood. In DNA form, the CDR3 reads TGTGCCAGTAGTATGAGGCAGGGAATCGACGGGGAGCTGTTTTTT. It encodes CASSMRQGIDGELFF. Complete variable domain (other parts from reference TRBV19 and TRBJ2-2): DGGITQSPKYLFRKEGQNVTLSCEQNLNHDAMYWYRQDPGQGLRLIYYSQIVNDFQKGDIAEGYSVSREKKESFPLTVTSAQKNPTAFYLCASSMRQGIDGELFFGEGSRLTVL.